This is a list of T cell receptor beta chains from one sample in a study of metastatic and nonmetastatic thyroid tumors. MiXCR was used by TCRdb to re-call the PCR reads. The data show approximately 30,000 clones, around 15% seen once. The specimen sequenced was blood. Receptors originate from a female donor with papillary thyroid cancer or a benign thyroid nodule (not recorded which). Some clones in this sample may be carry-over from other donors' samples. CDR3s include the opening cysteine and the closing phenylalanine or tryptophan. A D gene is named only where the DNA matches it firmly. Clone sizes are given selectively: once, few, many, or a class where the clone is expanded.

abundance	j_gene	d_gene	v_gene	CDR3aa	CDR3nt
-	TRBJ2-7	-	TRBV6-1	CASTGGGGTGISYEQYF	TGTGCCAGCACGGGAGGGGGGGGGACAGGTATCTCCTACGAGCAGTACTTC
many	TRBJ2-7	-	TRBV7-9	CASSLLLGLDEQYF	TGTGCCAGCAGCTTATTACTAGGTCTGGACGAGCAGTACTTC
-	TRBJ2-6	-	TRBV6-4	CASNYGTAPSGANVLTF	TGTGCCAGCAACTATGGAACCGCACCCTCTGGGGCCAACGTCCTGACTTTC
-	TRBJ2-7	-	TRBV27	CASSFSLDDVYEQYF	TGTGCCAGCAGTTTTTCACTGGACGACGTCTACGAGCAGTACTTC
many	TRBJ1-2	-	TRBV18	CASSPLLGTATDGYTF	TGTGCCAGCTCACCACTGCTCGGGACGGCGACGGATGGCTACACCTTC
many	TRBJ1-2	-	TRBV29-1	CTIQGGGNYGYTF	TGCACGATCCAAGGGGGGGGGAACTATGGCTACACCTTC
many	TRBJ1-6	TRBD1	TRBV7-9	CASSRRQEGANSPLHF	TGTGCCAGCAGCCGTAGACAGGAGGGGGCTAATTCACCCCTCCACTTT
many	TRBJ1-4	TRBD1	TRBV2	CASSDGTGYGEKLFF	TGTGCCAGCAGTGATGGGACAGGGTATGGTGAAAAACTGTTTTTT
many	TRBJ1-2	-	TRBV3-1	CASSPSGGRLNGYTF	TGTGCCAGCAGCCCCAGCGGGGGGCGCCTTAATGGCTACACCTTC
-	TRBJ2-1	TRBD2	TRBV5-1	CASSLTSDSYNEQFF	TGCGCCAGCAGCTTGACTAGCGACTCCTACAATGAGCAGTTCTTC
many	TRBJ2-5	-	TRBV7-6	CASSQLDRDPGAF	TGTGCCAGCAGCCAACTCGACCGGGACCCCGGGGCATTC
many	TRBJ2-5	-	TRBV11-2	CASSLDDYQETQYF	TGTGCCAGCAGCTTAGATGACTACCAAGAGACCCAGTACTTC
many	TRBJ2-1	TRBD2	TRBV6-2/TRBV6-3	CASTGTSGGANEQFF	TGTGCCAGCACGGGGACTAGCGGGGGGGCAAATGAGCAGTTCTTC
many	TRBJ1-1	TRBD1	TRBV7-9	CASSWDRGLNTEAFF	TGTGCCAGCAGCTGGGACAGGGGCTTGAACACTGAAGCTTTCTTT
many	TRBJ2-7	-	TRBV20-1	CSARSLYRLAYEQYF	TGCAGTGCTAGAAGTTTGTATCGCCTAGCTTACGAGCAGTACTTC
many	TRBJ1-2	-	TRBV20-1	CSAFTPRVHYGYTF	TGCAGTGCCTTCACTCCCAGGGTCCACTATGGCTACACCTTC
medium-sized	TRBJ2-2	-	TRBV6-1	CASSSLGGGRPGELFF	TGTGCCAGCAGTTCCCTCGGTGGGGGTCGCCCCGGGGAGCTGTTTTTT
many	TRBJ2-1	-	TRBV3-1	CASSQLRPGDNEQFF	TGTGCCAGCAGCCAGTTGCGGCCCGGAGACAATGAGCAGTTCTTC
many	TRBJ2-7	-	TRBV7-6	CASTPGGGGGYEQYF	TGTGCCAGCACCCCCGGTGGCGGGGGCGGGTACGAGCAGTACTTC
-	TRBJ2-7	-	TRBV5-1	CASSLGDYEQYF	TGCGCCAGCAGCTTAGGGGACTACGAGCAGTACTTC
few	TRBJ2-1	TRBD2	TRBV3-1	CASSPGTSGRIHYNEQFF	TGTGCCAGCAGCCCCGGGACTAGCGGGAGGATTCACTACAATGAGCAGTTCTTC
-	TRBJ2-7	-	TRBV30	CAWTIGGGSSYEQYF	TGTGCCTGGACGATCGGGGGCGGGAGCTCCTACGAGCAGTACTTC
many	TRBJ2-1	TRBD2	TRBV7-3	CASGGLAGVNEQFF	TGTGCCAGCGGAGGGCTAGCGGGAGTGAATGAGCAGTTCTTC
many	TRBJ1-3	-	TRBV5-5	CASSLAAGEGHTIYF	TGTGCCAGCAGCTTGGCTGCAGGGGAAGGCCACACCATATATTTT
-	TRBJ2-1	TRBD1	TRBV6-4	CASSMDRGIDEQFF	TGTGCCAGCAGCATGGACAGGGGCATCGATGAGCAGTTCTTC
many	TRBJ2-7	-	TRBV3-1	CASSQDWGTASYEQYF	TGTGCCAGCAGCCAAGATTGGGGAACAGCCTCCTACGAGCAGTACTTC
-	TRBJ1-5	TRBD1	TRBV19	CASNSGTGGQPQHF	TGTGCCAGTAACTCCGGGACAGGGGGTCAGCCCCAGCATTTT
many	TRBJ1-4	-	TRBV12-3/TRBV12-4	CASSFAGGEKLFF	TGTGCCAGCAGTTTCGCTGGGGGCGAAAAACTGTTTTTT
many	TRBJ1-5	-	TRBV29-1	CSVANQGNQPQHF	TGCAGCGTTGCAAACCAGGGAAATCAGCCCCAGCATTTT
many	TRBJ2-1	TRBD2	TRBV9	CASSQTHRLAGGPAQFF	TGTGCCAGCAGCCAAACTCACAGACTAGCGGGAGGGCCAGCGCAGTTCTTC
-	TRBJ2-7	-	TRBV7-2	CASSLGQQWGQYF	TGTGCCAGCAGCTTAGGGCAACAATGGGGGCAGTACTTC
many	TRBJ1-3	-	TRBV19	CASSPDGQGNTIYF	TGTGCCAGTAGTCCTGACGGACAGGGAAACACCATATATTTT
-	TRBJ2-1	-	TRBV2	CASSAVGVNEQFF	TGTGCCAGCAGTGCCGTTGGGGTGAATGAGCAGTTCTTC
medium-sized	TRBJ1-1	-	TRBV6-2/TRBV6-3	CASSRTLGLEAFF	TGTGCCAGCAGCCGAACGTTGGGACTGGAGGCTTTCTTT
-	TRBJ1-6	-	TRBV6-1	CASRDRDGNSPLHF	TGTGCCAGCAGGGACCGGGACGGAAATTCACCCCTCCACTTT
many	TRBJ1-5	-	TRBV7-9	CASSSLGESGQPQHF	TGTGCCAGCAGCTCCTTGGGGGAATCGGGTCAGCCCCAGCATTTT
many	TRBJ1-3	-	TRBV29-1	CSGGAASGNTIYF	TGCAGCGGAGGGGCAGCCTCTGGAAACACCATATATTTT
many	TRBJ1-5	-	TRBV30	CAWSVGTDQPQHF	TGTGCCTGGAGTGTAGGAACAGATCAGCCCCAGCATTTT
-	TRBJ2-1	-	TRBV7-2	CASSQTSYNEQFF	TGTGCCAGCAGCCAGACTAGTTACAATGAGCAGTTCTTC
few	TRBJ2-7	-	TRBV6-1	CASSEVSTTSSYEQYF	TGTGCCAGCAGTGAAGTCTCGACCACGAGCTCCTACGAGCAGTACTTC
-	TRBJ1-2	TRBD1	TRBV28	CASSLIQGQGYTF	TGTGCCAGCAGTTTAATACAGGGGCAGGGCTACACCTTC
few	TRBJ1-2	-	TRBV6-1	CASSQDAEGGYTF	TGTGCCAGCAGCCAAGATGCCGAGGGGGGCTACACCTTC
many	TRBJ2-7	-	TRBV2	CASSEVLQHEQYF	TGTGCCAGCAGTGAAGTGCTACAGCACGAGCAGTACTTC